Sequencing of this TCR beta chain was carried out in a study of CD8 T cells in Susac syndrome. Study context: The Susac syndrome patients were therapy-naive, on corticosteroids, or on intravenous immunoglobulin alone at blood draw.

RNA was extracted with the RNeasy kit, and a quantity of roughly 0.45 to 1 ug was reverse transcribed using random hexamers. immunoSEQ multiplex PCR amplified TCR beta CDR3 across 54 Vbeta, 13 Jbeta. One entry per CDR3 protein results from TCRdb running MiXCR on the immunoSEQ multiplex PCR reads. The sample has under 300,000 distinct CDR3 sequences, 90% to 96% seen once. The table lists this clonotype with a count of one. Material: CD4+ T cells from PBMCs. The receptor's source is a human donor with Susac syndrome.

CDR3 bases: TGCGCCAGCAGCCAAACGGTTGGACACCAGTACGAGCAGTACTTC. It codes for CASSQTVGHQYEQYF. This chain connects TRBV4-1 to TRBJ2-7; D is perhaps TRBD1 (5 bases). From germline, CDR1 is MGHRA and CDR2 YSYEKL. CDR3 length: 15 amino acids. V dropped 2 bases and J dropped 4 bases, with 15 bases sitting between them.